The entry below gives a single T cell receptor beta chain sequence along with its context. Trimming left V 5 bases short and J 6 bases short, with 17 bases between. CDR3 length: 16 amino acids. The V gene's germline CDR1 is MNHNY and CDR2 SVGAGI (reference sequence). PCR primers comprised 60 Vbeta and 13 Jbeta primers. TCRdb's table, derived via immunoSEQ multiplex PCR, lists solely in-frame clones and lacks some. The repertoire consists of 170,000 or so clones, with 75% to 90% occurring once and the leading ten covering 1.6%. The sample is drawn from a study of cytomegalovirus exposure and HLA in healthy donors.

The sequenced material came from PBMCs. The chain recombines TRBV6-6 with TRBJ1-6; possibly TRBD1 for D (6 bases). The sequence was collected from a man aged 45-60 years in good health and CMV-seronegative. CDR3 region: CASSQKITGPNSPLHF. Here the CDR3 DNA reads TGTGCCAGCAGTCAAAAAATCACAGGGCCTAATTCACCCCTCCACTTT.